The 27 T cell receptor beta chains in this list originate from one sample, sequenced in a study of CD8 T cells in Susac syndrome. With random hexamers, roughly 0.45 to 1 ug RNA was reverse transcribed. TCRdb re-derived calls from the immunoSEQ multiplex PCR reads in MiXCR, one entry per CDR3 protein. The sample contains approximately 300,000 distinct CDR3 sequences, about 91% of which appear only once. The sequenced sample consisted of CD8+ T cells from PBMCs. All receptors derive from a human donor with multiple sclerosis.

This sequence joins TRBV29-1 and TRBJ2-7; 7 bases map to TRBD2. This CDR3 has 16 amino acids. V dropped 3 bases and J dropped 2; count of bases not matched to a gene: 13. The V gene's germline CDR1 is SQVTM and CDR2 ANQGSEA. The CDR3 protein is CSVEGGVRENAYEQYF. CDR3 in DNA: TGCAGCGTTGAGGGGGGAGTGCGGGAGAACGCCTACGAGCAGTACTTC.

The V gene is TRBV27, the J gene TRBJ2-1, with 10 nucleotides matching TRBD2. CDR1 and CDR2 from the germline V gene are MNHEY and SMNVEV (reference sequence). V gave up 6 bases and J gave up 10 bases; unmatched junction bases: 0. The CDR3 has 11 residues. The CDR3 bases are TGTGCCAGCAGACTAGCGGGGGAGCAGTTCTTC. It is translated as CASRLAGEQFF.

The genes are TRBV30 and TRBJ2-1; D is ambiguous. The CDR3 length is 14 residues. Per the germline V gene, CDR1 is GTSNPN and CDR2 is SVGIG (reference sequence). Trimming took off 0 bases at V and 0 bases at J, with 6 bases between the two ends. DNA for the CDR3: TGTGCCTGGAGTGTCATTAGCTCCTACAATGAGCAGTTCTTC. Its translation is CAWSVISSYNEQFF.

The rearrangement links TRBV6-2 or TRBV6-3 to TRBJ2-2; TRBD1 matches at 7 bases. V was clipped by 6 bases and J by 3 bases; unmatched bases: 7. The germline CDR1 and CDR2 sequences are MNHEY and SVGEGT. This CDR3 spans 15 amino acids. CDR3 DNA sequence: TGTGCCAGCAGGGACCAGGGGGTAGACACCGGGGAGCTGTTTTTT. This translates into CASRDQGVDTGELFF.

CDR3 amino acids: CASRKGTSGYNEQFF. As DNA, the CDR3 is TGTGCCAGCAGAAAGGGGACTAGCGGTTACAATGAGCAGTTCTTC. J is TRBJ2-1 and V is TRBV2; 11 bases are a match to TRBD2. CDR3 length: 15 residues. From germline, CDR1 is SNHLY and CDR2 FYNNEI. Germline trimming cut 6 bases from V and 4 bases from J; bases unmatched to any gene: 5.

This chain connects TRBV6-4 to TRBJ2-3, with D possibly matching TRBD2 (5 bases). Germline CDR1 and CDR2: MRHNA and SNTAGT. Trimming cost V 0 bases and J 1 base, with 11 bases left between them. The CDR3 consists of 16 residues. CDR3: CASSDSSEGGTDTQYF. The CDR3 nucleotides are TGTGCCAGCAGTGACTCCAGCGAGGGTGGCACAGATACGCAGTATTTT.

The chain recombines TRBV5-1 with TRBJ2-7, with 10 bases fitting TRBD2. The CDR3 extends over 15 amino acids. Germline CDR1 reads SGHRS; CDR2 reads YFSETQ. V shed 0 bases and J 3 bases; nucleotides not matched to a gene: 3. This CDR3 is CASSLAPSGSYEQYF. DNA for the CDR3: TGCGCCAGCAGCTTGGCTCCTAGCGGGAGCTACGAGCAGTACTTC.

This chain links TRBV3-1 with TRBJ2-7; 12 bases are a match to TRBD1. CDR3 size: 17 residues. Trimming removed 5 bases from V and 0 bases from J; junction bases left unmatched: 8. Germline loops: CDR1 LGHDT, CDR2 YNNKEL (reference sequence). CDR3 coding DNA: TGTGCCAGCAGCGCCGGGACAGGGGGCTTTTCCTCCTACGAGCAGTACTTC. This translates into CASSAGTGGFSSYEQYF.

This clonotype was counted only a few times. The J gene is TRBJ1-5, the V gene TRBV27, with D uncertain. Trimming left V 3 bases short and J 0 bases short, with 6 bases between. CDR3 length equals 14 residues. Germline V lookup: CDR1 MNHEY, CDR2 SMNVEV (reference sequence). The CDR3 protein is CASSFVGSNQPQHF. The CDR3 DNA is TGTGCCAGCAGTTTTGTGGGTAGCAATCAGCCCCAGCATTTT.

This clonotype was counted once. V and J are TRBV28 and TRBJ2-1, with 11 positions matching TRBD2. Germline V gene data show CDR1 as MDHEN and CDR2 as SYDVKM. Unmatched junction bases numbered 11, after V lost 5 bases and J lost 5 bases. The CDR3 is 17 amino acids. CDR3 nucleotides: TGTGCCAGCAGTCCTTTATCCGGGACTAGCGGCAACAATGAGCAGTTCTTC. Protein product: CASSPLSGTSGNNEQFF. Full variable domain (outside the CDR3, taken from reference TRBV28 and TRBJ2-1): DVKVTQSSRYLVKRTGEKVFLECVQDMDHENMFWYRQDPGLGLRLIYFSYDVKMKEKGDIPEGYSVSREKKERFSLILESASTNQTSMYLCASSPLSGTSGNNEQFFGPGTRLTVL.

The chain couples TRBV19 to TRBJ2-7; TRBD1 might be the D (7 bases). V was shortened by 5 bases and J by 6 bases, with 20 bases between the two germline ends. This CDR3 has 15 residues. CDR1 and CDR2 (germline): LNHDA, SQIVND (reference sequence). The CDR3 region has the DNA TGTGCCAGTAGTCGGGGCGGGACAGCCTTAGGCGAGCAGTACTTC. Protein: CASSRGGTALGEQYF.

The chain recombines TRBV10-3 with TRBJ2-1; no clear D gene. CDR3 length: 11 amino acids. V was pared by 3 bases and J by 6 bases, with 3 bases between. Germline V gene lookup returns CDR1 ENHRY and CDR2 SYGVKD. The CDR3 DNA follows: TGTGCCATCAGTGAATTCAATGAGCAGTTCTTC. As protein: CAISEFNEQFF.

The V and J genes are TRBV4-1 and TRBJ2-7, with D perhaps TRBD1 or TRBD2 (5 bases each). Germline V gene lookup returns CDR1 MGHRA and CDR2 YSYEKL. Trimming cost V 4 bases and J 3 bases, with 13 bases left between them. The CDR3 runs 14 residues. The CDR3 loop is CASSLRQRDYEQYF. DNA of the CDR3: TGCGCCAGCAGCCTTCGACAGAGGGACTACGAGCAGTACTTC.

This clonotype was observed once. The rearrangement uses TRBV9 and TRBJ1-1, with a tentative D call TRBD1 (6 bases). Germline V gives CDR1 SGDLS, CDR2 YYNGEE. Deletions cut 8 bases from V and 0 bases from J, with 11 bases between. The CDR3 has 13 amino acids. CDR3 loop: CASTGHLNTEAFF. The CDR3 region has the DNA TGTGCCAGTACGGGACATTTGAACACTGAAGCTTTCTTT.

The rearrangement links TRBV6-5 to TRBJ2-3, with D possibly being TRBD1 (6 bases). Trimming shortened V by 0 bases and J by 2 bases, and 9 bases separated the two germline ends. The CDR3 runs 15 residues. Germline V gene lookup returns CDR1 MNHEY and CDR2 SVGAGI. For the CDR3, the DNA is TGTGCCAGCAGTTACTCAAGGACAGTCACAGATACGCAGTATTTT. Protein sequence: CASSYSRTVTDTQYF.

This chain links TRBV30 with TRBJ1-2, with 8 bases matching TRBD1. Germline CDR1 is GTSNPN and CDR2 is SVGIG (reference sequence). With V trimmed by 5 bases and J by 8 bases, 7 bases remained unmatched. This CDR3 spans 12 amino acids. CDR3 loop: CAWDRGYEGYTF. The DNA for the CDR3 is TGTGCCTGGGACAGGGGCTATGAAGGCTACACCTTC.

The chain combines TRBV3-1 with TRBJ2-1; the match to TRBD2 covers 8 bases. The J segment lost 3 bases and the V segment lost 0 bases, leaving 7 bases of the junction unmatched. The CDR3 has 17 residues. Germline loops: CDR1 LGHDT, CDR2 YNNKEL (reference sequence). CDR3 amino acids: CASSQDGTSGHYNEQFF. The DNA of the CDR3 is TGTGCCAGCAGCCAAGATGGAACTAGCGGCCACTACAATGAGCAGTTCTTC.

The chain combines TRBV7-9 with TRBJ1-2, with TRBD1 matching 10 bases. Germline V gene data show CDR1 as SEHNR and CDR2 as FQNEAQ (reference sequence). Trimming cost V 6 bases and J 8 bases; bases outside gene matches: 6. This CDR3 region has 13 residues. The CDR3 bases are TGTGCCAGCAGTGAGACAGGGGGCGAGGGCTACACCTTC. Amino acids: CASSETGGEGYTF.

This chain joins TRBV14 and TRBJ2-5; no reliable D call. Germline CDR1 and CDR2: SGHDN and FVKESK. The V end lost 2 bases, the J end lost 4 bases, and 17 bases lay between the germline ends. This CDR3 has 16 residues. In DNA form, the CDR3 reads TGTGCCAGCAGCCAATTAGCCAGCTCTATTATAGAGACCCAGTACTTC. Translating gives CASSQLASSIIETQYF.

V gene TRBV27 combines with J gene TRBJ2-3; 8 bases agree with TRBD2. Germline V gene sequence: CDR1 MNHEY, CDR2 SMNVEV (reference sequence). J was trimmed by 5 bases and V by 3 bases; bases with no gene match: 4. The CDR3 runs to 14 residues. The CDR3 bases are TGTGCCAGCAGTTTCGGGGGGGCCCAAGATACGCAGTATTTT. It encodes CASSFGGAQDTQYF.

The sample holds a few counts of this clonotype. This chain joins TRBV12-3 or TRBV12-4 and TRBJ1-5; 10 bases line up with TRBD1. The CDR3 is made up of 14 amino acids. Trimming cost V 6 bases and J 5 bases; bases outside gene matches: 4. This chain's CDR3 is CASRDRGSYQPQHF. The CDR3 DNA is TGTGCCAGCAGGGACAGGGGGAGTTATCAGCCCCAGCATTTT.

V usage is TRBV24-1 and J usage is TRBJ2-7, with D perhaps matching TRBD1 (5 bases). CDR3 length equals 14 residues. The V and J ends lost 2 bases and 4 bases respectively, with 11 bases between them. Germline V CDR1 and CDR2: KGHDR, SFDVKD. CDR3 amino acids: CATSDYQGRYEQYF. DNA of the CDR3: TGTGCCACCAGTGATTACCAGGGTCGATACGAGCAGTACTTC.

The chain uses TRBV6-1 and TRBJ2-1; 7 bases are a match to TRBD1. V shed 8 bases, J shed 2 bases, and the junction held 9 bases outside the gene matches. Germline V gene lookup returns CDR1 MNHNS and CDR2 SASEGT. This CDR3 has 15 amino acids. The CDR3 here is CASVLRQGPYNEQFF. CDR3 nucleotide sequence: TGTGCCAGCGTCTTACGACAGGGCCCCTACAATGAGCAGTTCTTC.

The CDR3 loop is CASSVYRGGDGYTF. The CDR3 coding sequence is TGTGCCAGCAGTGTCTACAGGGGAGGGGATGGCTACACCTTC. The chain carries TRBV12-3 or TRBV12-4 and TRBJ1-2, with 7 nucleotides matching TRBD1. This CDR3 region has 14 residues. Trimming took 5 bases from V and 6 from J; bases not matched to a gene: 9.

The J gene is TRBJ1-2, the V gene TRBV27, with D uncertain. From germline, CDR1 is MNHEY and CDR2 SMNVEV (reference sequence). This CDR3 has 13 amino acids. Deletions cut 6 bases from V and 5 bases from J, with 13 bases between. CDR3 sequence reads: CASSQSSVYGYTF. The CDR3, as DNA: TGTGCCAGCAGCCAGTCATCGGTGTATGGCTACACCTTC.

The chain couples TRBV15 to TRBJ1-4, with 7 bases aligning to TRBD1. Germline CDR1 is LNHNV and CDR2 is YYDKDF (reference sequence). The CDR3 runs to 15 residues. V trimming: 0 bases; J trimming: 4 bases; junction bases outside the gene matches: 2. In DNA, the CDR3 is TGTGCCACCAGCAGAGAGGGGACAGTTAATGAAAAACTGTTTTTT. This codes for CATSREGTVNEKLFF. The whole variable domain, remainder taken from reference TRBV15 and TRBJ1-4, is DAMVIQNPRYQVTQFGKPVTLSCSQTLNHNVMYWYQQKSSQAPKLLFHYYDKDFNNEADTPDNFQSRRPNTSFCFLDIRSPGLGDTAMYLCATSREGTVNEKLFFGSGTQLSVL.

CDR3 region: CSARTSGYANTGELFF. In DNA form, the CDR3 reads TGCAGTGCAAGGACTAGCGGGTACGCGAACACCGGGGAGCTGTTTTTT. The V gene is TRBV20-1, the J gene TRBJ2-2; 11 nucleotides align to TRBD2. Germline V gene lookup returns CDR1 DFQATT and CDR2 SNEGSKA (reference sequence). This CDR3 has 16 residues. Germline trimming cut 6 bases from V and 0 bases from J; bases unmatched to any gene: 6.